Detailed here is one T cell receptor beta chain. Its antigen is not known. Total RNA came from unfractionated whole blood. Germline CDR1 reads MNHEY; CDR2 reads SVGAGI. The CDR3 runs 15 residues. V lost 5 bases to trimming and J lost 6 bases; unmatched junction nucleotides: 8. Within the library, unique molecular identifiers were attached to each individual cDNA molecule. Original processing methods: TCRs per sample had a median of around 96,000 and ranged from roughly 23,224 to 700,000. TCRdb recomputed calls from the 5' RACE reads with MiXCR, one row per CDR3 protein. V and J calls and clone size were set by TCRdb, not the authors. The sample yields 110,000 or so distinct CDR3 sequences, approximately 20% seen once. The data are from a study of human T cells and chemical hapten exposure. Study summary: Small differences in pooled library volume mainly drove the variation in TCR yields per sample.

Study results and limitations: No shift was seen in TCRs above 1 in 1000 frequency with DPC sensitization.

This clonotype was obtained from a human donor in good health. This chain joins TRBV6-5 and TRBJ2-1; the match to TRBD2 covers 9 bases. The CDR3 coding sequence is TGTGCCAGCAGTCCTCTAGCGGGAAGCTTCAATGAGCAGTTCTTC. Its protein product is CASSPLAGSFNEQFF.